The clone carrying this T cell receptor (beta chain) showed up many times. The CDR3 has 15 amino acids. Trimming removed 1 base from V and 0 bases from J, with 9 bases in between. The germline V gene has CDR1 SEHNR and CDR2 FQNEAQ (reference sequence). This sample stems from a study of T cells in Graves' hyperthyroidism and ophthalmopathy. What was amplified from RNA transcripts were TCR beta CDR3 regions. An initial round of RT-PCR targeting the TCR CDR3 relied on the HTBI primer set. One entry per CDR3 protein, called by TCRdb with MiXCR from the multiplex PCR reads. Of more than 500,000 distinct CDR3 sequences listed, over 12% were seen once; the top ten hold roughly 4.5%.

Source material: blood. The clonotype was recovered from a woman in her thirties or forties with Graves' ophthalmopathy. This chain uses TRBV7-9 with TRBJ1-1; possibly TRBD1 for D (5 bases). The CDR3, as DNA: TGTGCCAGCAGCTTAGAGGGGTTCATGAACACTGAAGCTTTCTTT. As protein: CASSLEGFMNTEAFF.